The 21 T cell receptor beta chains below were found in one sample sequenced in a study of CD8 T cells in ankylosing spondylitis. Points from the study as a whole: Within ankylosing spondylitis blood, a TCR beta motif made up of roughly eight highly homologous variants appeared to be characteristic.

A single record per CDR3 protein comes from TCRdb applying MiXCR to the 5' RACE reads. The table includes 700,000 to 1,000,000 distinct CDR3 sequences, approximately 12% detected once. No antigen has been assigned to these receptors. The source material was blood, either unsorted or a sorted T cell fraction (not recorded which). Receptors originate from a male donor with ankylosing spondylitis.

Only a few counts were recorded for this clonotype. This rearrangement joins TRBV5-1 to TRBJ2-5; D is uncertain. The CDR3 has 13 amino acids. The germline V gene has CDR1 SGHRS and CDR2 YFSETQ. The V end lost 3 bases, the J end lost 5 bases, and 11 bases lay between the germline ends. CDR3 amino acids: CASSSGSGETQYF. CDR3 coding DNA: TGCGCCAGCAGCTCCGGATCCGGGGAGACCCAGTACTTC.

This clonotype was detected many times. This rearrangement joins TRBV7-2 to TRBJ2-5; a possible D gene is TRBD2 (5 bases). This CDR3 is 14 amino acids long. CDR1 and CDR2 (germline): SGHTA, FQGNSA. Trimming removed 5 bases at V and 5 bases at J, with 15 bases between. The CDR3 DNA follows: TGTGCCAGCAGCCTATTGCGGCCGGGGGAGACCCAGTACTTC. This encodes CASSLLRPGETQYF.

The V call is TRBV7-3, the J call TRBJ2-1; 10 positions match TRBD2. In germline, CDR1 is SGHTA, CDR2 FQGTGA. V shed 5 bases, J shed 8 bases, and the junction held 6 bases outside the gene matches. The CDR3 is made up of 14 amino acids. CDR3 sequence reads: CASSPGTSEDEQFF. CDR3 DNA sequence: TGTGCCAGCAGCCCCGGGACTAGCGAGGATGAGCAGTTCTTC.

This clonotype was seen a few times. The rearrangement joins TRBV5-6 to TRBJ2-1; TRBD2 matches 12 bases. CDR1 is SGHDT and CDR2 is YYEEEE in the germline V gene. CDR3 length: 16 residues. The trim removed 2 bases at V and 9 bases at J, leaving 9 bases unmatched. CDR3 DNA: TGTGCCAGCAGCTTCGCACTAGCGGGAGGATTAATTGAGCAGTTCTTC. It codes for CASSFALAGGLIEQFF.

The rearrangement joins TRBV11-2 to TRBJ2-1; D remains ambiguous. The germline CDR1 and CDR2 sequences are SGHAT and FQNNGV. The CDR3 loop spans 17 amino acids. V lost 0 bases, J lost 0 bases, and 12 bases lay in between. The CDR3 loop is CASSLELWGFSYNEQFF. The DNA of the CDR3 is TGTGCCAGCAGCTTAGAACTTTGGGGATTCTCCTACAATGAGCAGTTCTTC.

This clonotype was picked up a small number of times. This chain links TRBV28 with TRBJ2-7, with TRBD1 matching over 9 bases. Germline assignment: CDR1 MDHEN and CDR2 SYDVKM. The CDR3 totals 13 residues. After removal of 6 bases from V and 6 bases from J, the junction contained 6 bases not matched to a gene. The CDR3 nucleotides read TGTGCCAGCAGCCGGGACAGGGAAGCCGAGCAGTACTTC. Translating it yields CASSRDREAEQYF. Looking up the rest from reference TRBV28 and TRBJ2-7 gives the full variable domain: DVKVTQSSRYLVKRTGEKVFLECVQDMDHENMFWYRQDPGLGLRLIYFSYDVKMKEKGDIPEGYSVSREKKERFSLILESASTNQTSMYLCASSRDREAEQYFGPGTRLTVT.

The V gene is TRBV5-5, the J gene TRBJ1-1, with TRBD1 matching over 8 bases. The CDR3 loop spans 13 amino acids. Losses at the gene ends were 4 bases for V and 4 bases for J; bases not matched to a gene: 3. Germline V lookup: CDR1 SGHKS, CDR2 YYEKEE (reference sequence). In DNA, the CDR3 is TGTGCCAGCAGCAGGACAGGGACCACTGAAGCTTTCTTT. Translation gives CASSRTGTTEAFF.

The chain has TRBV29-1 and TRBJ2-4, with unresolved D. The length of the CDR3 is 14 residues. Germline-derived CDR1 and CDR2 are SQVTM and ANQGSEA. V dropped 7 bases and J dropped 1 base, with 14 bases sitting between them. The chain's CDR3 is CSAQEKLAKNIQYF. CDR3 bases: TGCAGCGCCCAGGAGAAGCTGGCCAAAAACATTCAGTACTTC.

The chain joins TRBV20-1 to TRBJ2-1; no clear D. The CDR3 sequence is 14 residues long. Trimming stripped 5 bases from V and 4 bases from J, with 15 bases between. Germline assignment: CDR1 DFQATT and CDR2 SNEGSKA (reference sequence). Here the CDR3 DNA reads TGCAGTGCTCCCGACTCGGGCCTTTACAATGAGCAGTTCTTC. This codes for CSAPDSGLYNEQFF.

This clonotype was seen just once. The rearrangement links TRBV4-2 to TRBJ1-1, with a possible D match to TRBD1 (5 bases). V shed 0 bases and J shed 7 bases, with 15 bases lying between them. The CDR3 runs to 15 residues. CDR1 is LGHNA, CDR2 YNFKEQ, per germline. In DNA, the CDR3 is TGTGCCAGCAGCCAAGATCGGGGGAAGTGGGGTGAAGCTTTCTTT. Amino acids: CASSQDRGKWGEAFF.

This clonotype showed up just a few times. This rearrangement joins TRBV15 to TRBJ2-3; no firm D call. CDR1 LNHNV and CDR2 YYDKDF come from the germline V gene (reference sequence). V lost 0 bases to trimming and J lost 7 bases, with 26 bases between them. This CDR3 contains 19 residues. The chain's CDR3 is CATSRDSNIGSLTPNTQYF. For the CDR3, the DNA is TGTGCCACCAGCAGAGATTCAAATATTGGCTCGCTGACCCCCAATACGCAGTATTTT.

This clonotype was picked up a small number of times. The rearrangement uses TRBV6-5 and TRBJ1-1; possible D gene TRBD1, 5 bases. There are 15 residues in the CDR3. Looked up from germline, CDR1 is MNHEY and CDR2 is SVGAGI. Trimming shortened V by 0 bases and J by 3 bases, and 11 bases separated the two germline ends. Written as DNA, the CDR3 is TGTGCCAGCAGTTACTCTGGACGGGGGGACACTGAAGCTTTCTTT. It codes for CASSYSGRGDTEAFF.

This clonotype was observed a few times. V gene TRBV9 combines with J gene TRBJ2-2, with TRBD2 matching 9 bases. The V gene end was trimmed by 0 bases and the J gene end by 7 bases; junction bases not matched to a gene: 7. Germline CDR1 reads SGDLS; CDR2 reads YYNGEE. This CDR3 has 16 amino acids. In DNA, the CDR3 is TGTGCCAGCAGCGTAGGACCCCTAGCGGGACACGGGGAGCTGTTTTTT. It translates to CASSVGPLAGHGELFF. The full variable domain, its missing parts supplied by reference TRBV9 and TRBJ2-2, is DSGVTQTPKHLITATGQRVTLRCSPRSGDLSVYWYQQSLDQGLQFLIQYYNGEERAKGNILERFSAQQFPDLHSELNLSSLELGDSALYFCASSVGPLAGHGELFFGEGSRLTVL.

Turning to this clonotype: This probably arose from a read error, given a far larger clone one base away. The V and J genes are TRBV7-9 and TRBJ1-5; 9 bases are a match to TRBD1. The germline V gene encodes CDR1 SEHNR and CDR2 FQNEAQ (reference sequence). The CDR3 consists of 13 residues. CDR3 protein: CSSSRQGGQPQHF. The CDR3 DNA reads TGTTCCAGCAGCCGACAGGGGGGTCAGCCCCAGCATTTT.

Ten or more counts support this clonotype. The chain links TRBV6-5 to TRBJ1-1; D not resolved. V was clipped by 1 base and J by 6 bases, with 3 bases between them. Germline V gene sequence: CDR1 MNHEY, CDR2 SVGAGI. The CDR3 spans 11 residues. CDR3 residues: CASSYLAEAFF. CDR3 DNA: TGTGCCAGCAGTTACTTGGCTGAAGCTTTCTTT.

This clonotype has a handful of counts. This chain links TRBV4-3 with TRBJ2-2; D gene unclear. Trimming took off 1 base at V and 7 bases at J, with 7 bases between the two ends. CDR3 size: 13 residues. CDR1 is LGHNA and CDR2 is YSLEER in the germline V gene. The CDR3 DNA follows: TGCGCCAGCAGCCAAGTTACCTACGGGGAGCTGTTTTTT. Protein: CASSQVTYGELFF.

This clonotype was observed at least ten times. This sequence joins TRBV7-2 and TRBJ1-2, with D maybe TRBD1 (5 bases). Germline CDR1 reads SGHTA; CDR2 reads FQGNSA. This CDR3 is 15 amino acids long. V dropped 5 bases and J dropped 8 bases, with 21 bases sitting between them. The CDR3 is CASSPPARQGGGYTF. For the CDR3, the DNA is TGTGCCAGCAGCCCACCCGCCAGGCAGGGAGGGGGCTACACCTTC.

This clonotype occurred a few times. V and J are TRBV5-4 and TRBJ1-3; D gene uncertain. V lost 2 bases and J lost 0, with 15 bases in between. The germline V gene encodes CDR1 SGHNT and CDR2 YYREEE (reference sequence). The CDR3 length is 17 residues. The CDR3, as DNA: TGTGCCAGCAGCTTTGGGATGAAGAGGAGCTCTGGAAACACCATATATTTT. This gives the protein CASSFGMKRSSGNTIYF.

The CDR3 loop is CATQPKLRQDYEQYF. DNA for the CDR3: TGTGCCACGCAGCCCAAGCTTAGGCAGGACTACGAGCAGTACTTC. The V call is TRBV7-2, the J call TRBJ2-7; D is uncertain. The length of the CDR3 is 15 residues. CDR1 and CDR2 (germline): SGHTA, FQGNSA. The V end was cut by 10 bases, the J end by 3 bases, with 22 bases between.

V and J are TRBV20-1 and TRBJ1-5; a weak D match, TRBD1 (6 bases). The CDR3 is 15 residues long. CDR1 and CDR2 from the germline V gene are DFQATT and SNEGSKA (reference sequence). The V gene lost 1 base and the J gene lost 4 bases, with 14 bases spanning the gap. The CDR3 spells CSARGGGRDNQPQHF. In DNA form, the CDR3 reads TGCAGTGCTAGAGGCGGGGGGCGTGATAATCAGCCCCAGCATTTT.

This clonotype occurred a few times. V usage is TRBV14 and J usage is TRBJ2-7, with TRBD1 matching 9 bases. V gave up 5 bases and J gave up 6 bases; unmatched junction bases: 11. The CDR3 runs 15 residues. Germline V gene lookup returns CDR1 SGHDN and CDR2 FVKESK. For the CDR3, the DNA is TGTGCCAGCAGCACCGCCGGGACAGGGTATGCCGAGCAGTACTTC. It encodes CASSTAGTGYAEQYF.